This TCR beta chain was retrieved from a study of T cell clonotyping in hematopoietic cell transplantation (dated by TCRdb to 2020 to 2022). Background on the whole study: A total of more than 130 blood samples were collected in the study from approximately 32 consecutive transplant recipients and their related donors. Recruitment of patients was conducted between 2015 and January 2017, and follow-up was continued until late 2020 or death. What the authors observed across the whole study: The sample size was limited, and CD4 and CD8 repertoire contributions could not be separated because cells were not sorted. After transplant, TCR diversity in recipients dropped, and pathologically expanded clonotypes climbed progressively between day 30 and day 180. Broader posttransplant TCR repertoire diversity was predicted by donor and pretransplant recipient Inverse Simpson Index values. Only a small fraction of recipient repertoires overlapped donor repertoires, with over 95% appearing de novo at the given depth.

The CDR3 sequence holds 18 residues, the cysteine and phenylalanine included. Just CDR3 DNA is preserved here, 54 bases in frame from base 1. Deletion took 0 bases off V and 7 bases off J, with a span of 21 bases between the germline ends. The germline V gene gives CDR1 as LGHNA and CDR2 as YSLEER. Concerning this clone itself: There is no known antigen for this receptor. No base quality information exists; no much larger clone differs at one position.

This specimen's time point label, per the study, means: 30 days after allo-HCT. Blood from recipients was drawn roughly 28 days before transplant, then again at days 30, 100 and 180 after transplant. Nuclei Lysis Solution was used to extract genomic DNA from fresh or cryopreserved unfractionated peripheral blood mononuclear cells. With the immunoSEQ assay, which is a bias-controlled multiplex PCR relying on V- and J-specific primers, TCR beta CDR3 regions were amplified from genomic DNA. A second PCR step added a proprietary barcode and Illumina adapter sequences to the CDR3 amplicons. An Illumina MiSeq instrument was used for sequencing of the CDR3 libraries. Per the source publication's procedure: Export and quality control were performed with immunoSEQ Analyzer 3.0, and downstream analyses were performed with R Bioconductor and Immunarch. Only productive rearrangements in the normalized downsampled data set were used to calculate repertoire metrics. In the normalized cohort, clonotypes with more than 5 templates were defined as pathologically expanded. Repertoire diversity was measured with the Inverse Simpson Index. CMV-specificity analyses were carried out on the non-normalized data set to capture all clonotypes. Sourced from immuneACCESS, this table was stored by TCRdb with only in-frame sequences that have V and J called. A share of the clones is absent; for the studies checked, an unresolved V gene accounts for under half, and the remainder has no known explanation. The DNA was the basis for D and trimming; V, J and clone size are from that table. The sample profile shows approximately 7,500 clones; 70% to 90% of them were found once. Approximately 4.5% of the sample is taken by the ten largest.

The source was PBMCs, collected 30 days after allogeneic stem cell transplant. The receptor was derived from a female patient aged 45-60 years who had an allogeneic stem cell transplant from an unrelated donor, so the T cells may come from the graft donor. Some clones in this sample may be carry-over from other donors' samples. The chain is assembled from TRBV4-3 and TRBJ2-2; TRBD2 is a weak D gene call, 5 bases matching. The CDR3 protein sequence reads: CASSQDLLKASPGGELFF. The sequenced DNA is TGCGCCAGCAGCCAAGATCTTCTCAAGGCTAGCCCGGGCGGGGAGCTGTTTTTT.